This T cell receptor (beta chain) emerged from a study of T cell responses to AZD1222 COVID-19 vaccine. For the study at large: Second-dose intervals of approximately 4 or approximately 12 weeks were pooled.

For this clone: What it binds is unknown.

Clones were sequenced by immunoSEQ multiplex PCR, and TCRdb holds only the in-frame ones, with some missing. The data hold under 200,000 clones, with 90% to 95% observed a single time. Germline V gives CDR1 SGHDT, CDR2 YYEEEE. Trimming removed 4 bases at V and 1 base at J, with 14 bases between. The CDR3 loop spans 15 amino acids. Regarding the study as a whole: Targeting of unmutated variant regions was reportedly seen in nearly half of spike-specific TCRs. The study identified only a handful of AZD1222 recipients as seropositive at baseline. There were mostly white British donors and more females than males, and clonal diversity was possibly underestimated.

This sequence joins TRBV5-6 and TRBJ1-1, with D hard to call. This clonotype originated in an adult in good health. The sequenced sample was peripheral blood, obtained on day 0 of AZD1222 vaccination. In DNA, the CDR3 is TGTGCCAGCAGCACCCCGGGTCAAGAGAACACTGAAGCTTTCTTT. It encodes CASSTPGQENTEAFF.